One sample yielded the 23 T cell receptor beta chains listed below, sequenced in a study of T cell changes during pregnancy in multiple sclerosis (dated 2019 in TCRdb). Library preparation was by the immunoSEQ multiplex PCR assay. TCRdb retrieved this table from immuneACCESS and kept in-frame rearrangements only. Not all clones are present; in checked studies, unresolved V genes account for under half, and no reason is known for the remainder. The sample table records approximately 84,000 clones; 90% to 95% of these occur just once. The ten largest make up more than 0.75% of the sample. The source material was peripheral blood, sampled in the second trimester of pregnancy. The receptors were gathered from a female donor in good health, enrolled as a control in a pregnancy study.

The rearrangement uses TRBV4-2 and TRBJ2-3; weak D call: TRBD2 (6 bases). From germline, CDR1 is LGHNA and CDR2 YNFKEQ. The CDR3 spans 14 residues. V lost 2 bases to trimming and J lost 1 base, with 7 bases between them. CDR3: CASSQRGGTDTQYF. In nucleotides, the CDR3 is TGTGCCAGCAGCCAACGCGGGGGCACAGATACGCAGTATTTT.

CDR3 sequence (DNA): TGTGCCAGCAGTGAGGTGATAGCGGATTTTCCCCAGCAGTTCTTC. Translated: CASSEVIADFPQQFF. V usage is TRBV6-1 and J usage is TRBJ2-1, with D possibly matching TRBD2 (6 bases). From germline, CDR1 is MNHNS and CDR2 SASEGT. Trimming took 3 bases from V and 11 from J, leaving 20 bases between them. The CDR3 sequence is 15 residues long.

V and J are TRBV9 and TRBJ2-3; 12 bases are shared with TRBD2. The CDR3 runs 16 residues. Germline V gene lookup returns CDR1 SGDLS and CDR2 YYNGEE. V trimming: 4 bases; J trimming: 6 bases; junction bases outside the gene matches: 9. CDR3: CASSPRTSGRRDTQYF. CDR3 nucleotide sequence: TGTGCCAGCAGCCCCCGAACTAGCGGGAGGCGGGATACGCAGTATTTT.

This clone was detected once. This chain links TRBV18 with TRBJ2-2; tentative D call: TRBD1 (5 bases). V gave up 5 bases and J gave up 6 bases, with 10 bases separating them. Looked up from germline, CDR1 is KGHSH and CDR2 is LQKENI. CDR3 size: 13 residues. CDR3 protein: CASSIKGPGELFF. In nucleotides, the CDR3 is TGTGCCAGCTCAATCAAGGGGCCCGGGGAGCTGTTTTTT. The full variable domain, with the rest looked up from reference TRBV18 and TRBJ2-2, is NAGVMQNPRHLVRRRGQEARLRCSPMKGHSHVYWYRQLPEEGLKFMVYLQKENIIDESGMPKERFSAEFPKEGPSILRIQQVVRGDSAAYFCASSIKGPGELFFGEGSRLTVL.

V usage is TRBV5-6 and J usage is TRBJ2-7, with a tentative D call TRBD2 (6 bases). The germline V and J ends were trimmed by 4 bases and 2 bases, with 19 bases remaining between them. This CDR3 is built from 16 residues. The germline CDR1 and CDR2 sequences are SGHDT and YYEEEE. The CDR3 region is CASSPQAGGAPYEQYF. As DNA, the CDR3 is TGTGCCAGCAGCCCCCAGGCCGGGGGAGCTCCCTACGAGCAGTACTTC. The variable domain in full, with the rest retrieved from reference TRBV5-6 and TRBJ2-7, is DAGVTQSPTHLIKTRGQQVTLRCSPKSGHDTVSWYQQALGQGPQFIFQYYEEEERQRGNFPDRFSGHQFPNYSSELNVNALLLGDSALYLCASSPQAGGAPYEQYFGPGTRLTVT.

The V gene is TRBV11-3, the J gene TRBJ2-1, with 8 nucleotides matching TRBD2. Germline CDR1 reads SGHNT; CDR2 reads YENEEA. The trim removed 1 base at V and 4 bases at J, leaving 3 bases unmatched. The CDR3 has 15 residues. CDR3 amino acids: CASSLGSGVYNEQFF. CDR3 nucleotides: TGTGCCAGCAGCTTAGGTAGCGGGGTTTACAATGAGCAGTTCTTC.

J is TRBJ2-2 and V is TRBV28; tentatively, D is TRBD1 (6 bases). The ends were cut back, 3 bases at V and 7 bases at J, with 15 bases in the middle. The germline V gene has CDR1 MDHEN and CDR2 SYDVKM. The CDR3 covers 15 residues. CDR3 amino acids: CASSLGHGMIGELFF. The CDR3 DNA sequence: TGTGCCAGCAGTTTGGGACATGGAATGATCGGGGAGCTGTTTTTT.

The chain joins TRBV6-1 to TRBJ1-1; D may be TRBD1 (6 bases). Trimming pared 5 bases from V and 4 bases from J, leaving 11 bases between. CDR3 length: 13 amino acids. Germline CDR1 is MNHNS and CDR2 is SASEGT. The CDR3 DNA follows: TGTGCCAGCAGTTTTTTAGGGGGCACTGAAGCTTTCTTT. Residues: CASSFLGGTEAFF.

The gene calls are TRBV6-5 and TRBJ1-2; D unclear. The germline gives CDR1 MNHEY, CDR2 SVGAGI. The CDR3 length is 15 residues. The V end lost 4 bases, the J end lost 4 bases, and 16 bases lay between the germline ends. The CDR3 DNA follows: TGTGCCAGCAGTTCCTTGACACCACTTCTCTATGGCTACACCTTC. It yields the protein CASSSLTPLLYGYTF.

This sequence joins TRBV6-5 and TRBJ2-1; D possibly corresponds to TRBD2 (6 bases). This CDR3 has 11 residues. CDR1 and CDR2 (germline): MNHEY, SVGAGI. V lost 4 bases and J 10 bases, leaving 8 bases between the germline ends. CDR3 nucleotide sequence: TGTGCCAGCAGTTCCCGGGAGGAGCAGTTCTTC. Its protein product is CASSSREEQFF.

The chain has TRBV6-5 and TRBJ1-1; 10 nucleotides line up with TRBD1. CDR1 MNHEY and CDR2 SVGAGI come from the germline V gene. Trimming cost V 5 bases and J 4 bases; bases outside gene matches: 1. This CDR3 contains 13 residues. CDR3 in amino acids: CASSRQGATEAFF. Written as DNA, the CDR3 is TGTGCCAGCAGTCGACAGGGGGCCACTGAAGCTTTCTTT.

V usage is TRBV21-1 and J usage is TRBJ1-5; TRBD1 is the table's D call, not checked against the DNA. TRBV21-1 is flagged as a pseudogene. The CDR3 contains 13 residues. CDR3 sequence: CARNSWGNQPQHF. CDR3 nucleotides: TGTGCCAGAAACAGTTGGGGCAATCAGCCCCAGCATTTT.

This rearrangement joins TRBV27 to TRBJ2-7; D might be TRBD1 (6 bases). This CDR3 has 15 residues. Per germline, CDR1 MNHEY and CDR2 SMNVEV (reference sequence). Trimming shortened V by 5 bases and J by 2 bases, and 16 bases separated the two germline ends. Written as DNA, the CDR3 is TGTGCCAGCAGTCCCAGGTGGGGGCTGGCCTACGAGCAGTACTTC. Amino acid sequence: CASSPRWGLAYEQYF.

The chain employs TRBV28 and TRBJ2-1, with a possible D match to TRBD1 (6 bases). CDR3 length: 15 amino acids. The germline V gene encodes CDR1 MDHEN and CDR2 SYDVKM. V shed 7 bases and J shed 2 bases, with 15 bases lying between them. CDR3 loop: CASTKKAGAYNEQFF. The CDR3 nucleotides are TGTGCCAGCACTAAAAAGGCAGGGGCCTACAATGAGCAGTTCTTC.

Here the CDR3 DNA reads TGTGCCAGCATCCCCGCGGGACAGGGTAAAGATGAGCAGTACTTC. Its protein is CASIPAGQGKDEQYF. The chain has TRBV28 and TRBJ2-7, with TRBD1 matching over 9 bases. The trim removed 7 bases at V and 7 bases at J, leaving 14 bases unmatched. In germline, CDR1 is MDHEN, CDR2 SYDVKM. The CDR3 is 15 amino acids.

This chain connects TRBV2 to TRBJ2-4; no clear D gene. The CDR3 sequence is 13 residues long. Trimming shortened V by 7 bases and J by 0 bases, and 7 bases separated the two germline ends. CDR1 is SNHLY, CDR2 FYNNEI, per germline. Here the CDR3 reads CASNREAKNIQYF. The DNA of the CDR3 is TGTGCCAGCAACAGAGAAGCCAAAAACATTCAGTACTTC.

The CDR3 here is CASSLGTEFSNYGYTF. The CDR3 DNA is TGCGCCAGCAGCTTGGGGACAGAATTCTCTAACTATGGCTACACCTTC. The genes are TRBV5-1 and TRBJ1-2; the D gene is possibly TRBD1 (6 bases). This CDR3 contains 16 residues. Trimming shortened V by 0 bases and J by 0 bases, and 12 bases separated the two germline ends. From germline, CDR1 is SGHRS and CDR2 YFSETQ.

V is TRBV5-1 and J is TRBJ2-6; 7 bases map to TRBD1. With 3 bases clipped from V and 0 bases from J, the junction kept 9 bases outside the gene matches. CDR1 SGHRS and CDR2 YFSETQ come from the germline V gene. This CDR3 has 18 residues. CDR3 bases: TGCGCCAGCAGCTCGGGGACAGCCGTATACTCTGGGGCCAACGTCCTGACTTTC. Amino acids: CASSSGTAVYSGANVLTF.

V is TRBV6-4 and J is TRBJ2-3; 7 bases are shared with TRBD1. This CDR3 is built from 14 residues. Germline assignment: CDR1 MRHNA and CDR2 SNTAGT. Germline trimming cut 2 bases from V and 1 base from J; bases unmatched to any gene: 0. CDR3 region: CASSDGQGTDTQYF. CDR3 coding DNA: TGTGCCAGCAGTGACGGACAGGGCACAGATACGCAGTATTTT.

This chain uses TRBV27 with TRBJ2-2; 7 bases are a match to TRBD1. CDR1 MNHEY and CDR2 SMNVEV come from the germline V gene (reference sequence). The CDR3 runs to 18 residues. The V and J ends lost 7 bases and 0 bases, in that order; junction bases with no gene match: 14. The CDR3 DNA is TGTGCCAGCACCGTGACAGGGTGGTATACGACGAACACCGGGGAGCTGTTTTTT. Translated: CASTVTGWYTTNTGELFF.

A single count supports this clone. The gene calls are TRBV6-5 and TRBJ2-5; 8 bases are shared with TRBD1. Germline CDR1 reads MNHEY; CDR2 reads SVGAGI. V lost 6 bases and J lost 2; bases outside the gene matches: 8. CDR3 length: 15 amino acids. The CDR3 nucleotides read TGTGCCAGCAGAATGACAGGGGACCGACAAGAGACCCAGTACTTC. As protein: CASRMTGDRQETQYF.

The chain is built from TRBV2 and TRBJ2-7; D call uncertain. The CDR3 sequence is 13 residues long. Germline V gene lookup returns CDR1 SNHLY and CDR2 FYNNEI. V gave up 6 bases and J gave up 5 bases, with 14 bases separating them. The CDR3 is CASSEPKYDEQYF. DNA for the CDR3: TGTGCCAGCAGCGAACCTAAGTATGACGAGCAGTACTTC.

This chain connects TRBV4-2 to TRBJ2-3; 9 bases align to TRBD2. The CDR3 loop spans 18 amino acids. J was trimmed by 4 bases and V by 0 bases; bases with no gene match: 11. CDR1 LGHNA and CDR2 YNFKEQ come from the germline V gene. CDR3 DNA: TGTGCCAGCAGCCAAGATGGGCGGAGCGGGAGGACGTCAGATACGCAGTATTTT. Translation: CASSQDGRSGRTSDTQYF.